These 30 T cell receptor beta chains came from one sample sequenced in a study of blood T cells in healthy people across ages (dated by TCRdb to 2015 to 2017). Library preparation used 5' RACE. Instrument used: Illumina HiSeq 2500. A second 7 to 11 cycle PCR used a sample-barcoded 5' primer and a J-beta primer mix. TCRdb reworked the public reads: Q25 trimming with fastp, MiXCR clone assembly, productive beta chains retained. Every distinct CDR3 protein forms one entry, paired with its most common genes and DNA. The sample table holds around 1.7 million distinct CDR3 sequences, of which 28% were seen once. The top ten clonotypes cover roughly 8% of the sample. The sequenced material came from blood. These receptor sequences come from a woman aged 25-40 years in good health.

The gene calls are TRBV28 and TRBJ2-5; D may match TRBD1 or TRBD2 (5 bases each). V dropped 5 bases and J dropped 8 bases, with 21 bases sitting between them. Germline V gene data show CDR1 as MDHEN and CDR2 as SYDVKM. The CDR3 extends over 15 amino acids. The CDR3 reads CASSSQTGPRGTQYF. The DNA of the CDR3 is TGTGCCAGCAGTAGCCAAACGGGACCCCGCGGAACCCAGTACTTC.

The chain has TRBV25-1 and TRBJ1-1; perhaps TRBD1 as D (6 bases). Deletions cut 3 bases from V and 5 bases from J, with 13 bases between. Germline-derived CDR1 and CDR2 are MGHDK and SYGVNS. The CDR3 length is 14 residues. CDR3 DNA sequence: TGTGCCAGCAGTGACCTGGGGGGGCGAACTGAAGCTTTCTTT. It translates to CASSDLGGRTEAFF.

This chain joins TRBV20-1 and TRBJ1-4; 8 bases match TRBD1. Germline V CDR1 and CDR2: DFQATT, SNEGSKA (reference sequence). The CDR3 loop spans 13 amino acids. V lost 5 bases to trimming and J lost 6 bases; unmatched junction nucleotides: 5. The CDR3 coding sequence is TGCAGTGCTTCAACAGGGGGGCATGAAAAACTGTTTTTT. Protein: CSASTGGHEKLFF.

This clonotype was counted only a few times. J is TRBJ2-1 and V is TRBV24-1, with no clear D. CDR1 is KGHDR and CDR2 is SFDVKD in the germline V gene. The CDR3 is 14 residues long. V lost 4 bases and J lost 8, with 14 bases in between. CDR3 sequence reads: CATSDLGLGDEQFF. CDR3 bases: TGTGCCACCAGTGACCTGGGCCTTGGAGATGAGCAGTTCTTC.

The CDR3 nucleotides read TGCAGCGTTACGGACAGGGGGCAGGGAGATACGCAGTATTTT. It encodes CSVTDRGQGDTQYF. This chain links TRBV29-1 with TRBJ2-3, with TRBD1 identical over 11 bases. The ends lost 5 bases at V and 5 bases at J; junction bases unmatched: 6. Germline-derived CDR1 and CDR2 are SQVTM and ANQGSEA. This CDR3 region has 14 residues.

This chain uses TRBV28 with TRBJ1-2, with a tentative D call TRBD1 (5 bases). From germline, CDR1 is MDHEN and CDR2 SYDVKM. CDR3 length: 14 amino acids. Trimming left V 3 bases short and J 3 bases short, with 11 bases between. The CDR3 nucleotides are TGTGCCAGCAGTTTGTCGGGGCCTGACTATGGCTACACCTTC. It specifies CASSLSGPDYGYTF.

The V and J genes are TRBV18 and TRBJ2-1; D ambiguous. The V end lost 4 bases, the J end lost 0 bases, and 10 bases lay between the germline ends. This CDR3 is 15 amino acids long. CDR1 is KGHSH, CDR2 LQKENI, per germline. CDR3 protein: CASSLDFSSYNEQFF. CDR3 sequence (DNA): TGTGCCAGCTCACTGGATTTTAGCTCCTACAATGAGCAGTTCTTC. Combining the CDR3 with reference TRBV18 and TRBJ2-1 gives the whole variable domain NAGVMQNPRHLVRRRGQEARLRCSPMKGHSHVYWYRQLPEEGLKFMVYLQKENIIDESGMPKERFSAEFPKEGPSILRIQQVVRGDSAAYFCASSLDFSSYNEQFFGPGTRLTVL.

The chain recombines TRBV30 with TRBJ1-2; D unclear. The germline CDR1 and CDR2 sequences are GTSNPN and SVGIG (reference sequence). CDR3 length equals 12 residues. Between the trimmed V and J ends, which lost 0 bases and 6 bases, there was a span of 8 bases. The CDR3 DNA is TGTGCCTGGAGTGTAGACGTCGATGGCTACACCTTC. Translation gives CAWSVDVDGYTF.

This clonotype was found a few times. The chain's CDR3 is CASSFSPGRLQETQYF. The CDR3 nucleotides read TGCGCCAGCAGCTTTTCGCCAGGACGATTGCAAGAGACCCAGTACTTC. The genes are TRBV5-1 and TRBJ2-5, with D uncertain. V lost 2 bases and J 2 bases, leaving 16 bases between the germline ends. The CDR3 totals 16 residues. Germline CDR1 is SGHRS and CDR2 is YFSETQ.

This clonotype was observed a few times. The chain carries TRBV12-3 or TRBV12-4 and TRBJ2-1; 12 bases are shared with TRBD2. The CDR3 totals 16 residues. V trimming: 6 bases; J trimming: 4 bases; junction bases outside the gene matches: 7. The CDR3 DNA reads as TGTGCCAGCAGAGCCAGGACTAGCGGGAATTACAATGAGCAGTTCTTC. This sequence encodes CASRARTSGNYNEQFF.

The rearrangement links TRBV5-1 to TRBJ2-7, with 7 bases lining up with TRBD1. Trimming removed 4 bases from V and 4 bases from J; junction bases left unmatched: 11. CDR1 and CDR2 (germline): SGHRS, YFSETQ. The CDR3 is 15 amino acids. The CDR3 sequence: CASSVFGTATYEQYF. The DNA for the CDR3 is TGCGCCAGCAGCGTGTTCGGGACAGCGACTTACGAGCAGTACTTC.

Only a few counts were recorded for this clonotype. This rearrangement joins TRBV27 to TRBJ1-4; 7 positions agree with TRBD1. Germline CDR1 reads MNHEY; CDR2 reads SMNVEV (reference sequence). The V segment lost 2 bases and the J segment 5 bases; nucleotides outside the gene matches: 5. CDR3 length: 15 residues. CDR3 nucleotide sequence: TGTGCCAGCAGTTTAGGGGACAGACAGAATGAAAAACTGTTTTTT. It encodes CASSLGDRQNEKLFF.

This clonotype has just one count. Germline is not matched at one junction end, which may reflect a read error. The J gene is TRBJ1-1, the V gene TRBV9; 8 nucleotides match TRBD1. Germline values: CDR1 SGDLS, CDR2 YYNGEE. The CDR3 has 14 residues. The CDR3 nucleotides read TGTGCCGGCAGCGTCACAGGGGGGCGGACTGAAGCTTTCTTT. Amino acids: CAGSVTGGRTEAFF.

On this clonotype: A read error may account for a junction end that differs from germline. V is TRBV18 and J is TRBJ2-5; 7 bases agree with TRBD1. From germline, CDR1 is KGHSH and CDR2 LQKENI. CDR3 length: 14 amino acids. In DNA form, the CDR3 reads TGTGCCAACTCATCACAGGGGATTTTGGAGACCCAGTACTTC. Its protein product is CANSSQGILETQYF.

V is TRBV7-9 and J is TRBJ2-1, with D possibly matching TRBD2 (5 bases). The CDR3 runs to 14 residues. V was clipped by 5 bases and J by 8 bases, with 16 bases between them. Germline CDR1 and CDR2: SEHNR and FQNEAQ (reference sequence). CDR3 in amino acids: CASSTLSGLDEQFF. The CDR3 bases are TGTGCCAGCAGCACCTTGTCGGGGTTGGATGAGCAGTTCTTC.

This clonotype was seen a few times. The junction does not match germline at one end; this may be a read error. CDR3 bases: TGTGCCACCGGCAGCCCTCAGGTGAGCTCCTACGAGCAGTACTTC. Translated: CATGSPQVSSYEQYF. The rearrangement links TRBV15 to TRBJ2-7; no definite D call. This CDR3 is 15 amino acids long. Germline V gene sequence: CDR1 LNHNV, CDR2 YYDKDF (reference sequence).

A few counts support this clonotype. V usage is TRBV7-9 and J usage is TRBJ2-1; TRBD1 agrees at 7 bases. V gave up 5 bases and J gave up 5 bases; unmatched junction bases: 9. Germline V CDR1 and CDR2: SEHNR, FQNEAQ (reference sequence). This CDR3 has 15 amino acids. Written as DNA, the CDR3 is TGTGCCAGCAGCCCAAAGGGGGCGCGGGACAATGAGCAGTTCTTC. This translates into CASSPKGARDNEQFF. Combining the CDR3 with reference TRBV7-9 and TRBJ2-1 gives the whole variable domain DTGVSQNPRHKITKRGQNVTFRCDPISEHNRLYWYRQTLGQGPEFLTYFQNEAQLEKSRLLSDRFSAERPKGSFSTLEIQRTEQGDSAMYLCASSPKGARDNEQFFGPGTRLTVL.

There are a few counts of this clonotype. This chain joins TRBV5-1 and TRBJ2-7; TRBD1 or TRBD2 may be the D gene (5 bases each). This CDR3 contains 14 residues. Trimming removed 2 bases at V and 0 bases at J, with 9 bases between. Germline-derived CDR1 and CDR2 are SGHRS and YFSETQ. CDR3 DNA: TGCGCCAGCAGCTTTTGGGGGAGCTCCTACGAGCAGTACTTC. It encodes CASSFWGSSYEQYF.

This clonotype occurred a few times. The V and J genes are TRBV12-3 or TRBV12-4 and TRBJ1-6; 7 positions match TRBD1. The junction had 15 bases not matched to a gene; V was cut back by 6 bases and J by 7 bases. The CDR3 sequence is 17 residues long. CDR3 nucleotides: TGTGCCAGCAGAAATCCTGACAGGGCTGGCGTCAATTCACCCCTCCACTTT. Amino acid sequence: CASRNPDRAGVNSPLHF.

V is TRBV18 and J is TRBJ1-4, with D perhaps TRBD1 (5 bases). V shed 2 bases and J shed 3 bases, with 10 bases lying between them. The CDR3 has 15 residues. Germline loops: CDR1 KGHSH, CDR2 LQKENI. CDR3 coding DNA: TGTGCCAGCTCACCAGTCGGGGCGGCTAATGAAAAACTGTTTTTT. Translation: CASSPVGAANEKLFF.

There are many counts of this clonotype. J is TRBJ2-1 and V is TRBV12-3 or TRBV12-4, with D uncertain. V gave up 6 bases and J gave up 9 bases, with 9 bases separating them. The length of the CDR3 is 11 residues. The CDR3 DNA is TGTGCCAGCAGGGGTCGCAGTGAGCAGTTCTTC. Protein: CASRGRSEQFF.

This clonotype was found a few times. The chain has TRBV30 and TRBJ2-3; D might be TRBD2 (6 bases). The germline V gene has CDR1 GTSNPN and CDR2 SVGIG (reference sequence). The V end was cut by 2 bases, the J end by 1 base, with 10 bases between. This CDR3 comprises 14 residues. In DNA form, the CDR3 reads TGTGCCTGGAGTTCTAGCGCCCGCACAGATACGCAGTATTTT. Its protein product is CAWSSSARTDTQYF.

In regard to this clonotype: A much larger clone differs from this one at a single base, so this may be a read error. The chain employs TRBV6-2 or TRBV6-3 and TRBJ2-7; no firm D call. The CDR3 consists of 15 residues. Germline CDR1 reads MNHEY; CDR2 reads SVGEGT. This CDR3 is CASSRPSYASYGQYF. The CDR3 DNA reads TGTGCCAGCAGTAGACCATCATATGCGTCCTACGGGCAGTACTTC.

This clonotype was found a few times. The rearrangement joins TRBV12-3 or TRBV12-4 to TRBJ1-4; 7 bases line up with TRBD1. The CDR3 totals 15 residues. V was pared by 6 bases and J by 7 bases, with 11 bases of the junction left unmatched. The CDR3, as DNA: TGTGCCAGCAGCTCTGGAGGTACAGGGGTTGAAAAACTGTTTTTT. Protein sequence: CASSSGGTGVEKLFF.

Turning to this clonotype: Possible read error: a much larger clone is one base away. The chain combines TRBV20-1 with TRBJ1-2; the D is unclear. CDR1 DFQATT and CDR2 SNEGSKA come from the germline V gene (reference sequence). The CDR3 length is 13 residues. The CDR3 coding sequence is TGCAGTGCTAGAGTTGGGCAGGCCTATGGCTGCACCTTC. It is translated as CSARVGQAYGCTF.

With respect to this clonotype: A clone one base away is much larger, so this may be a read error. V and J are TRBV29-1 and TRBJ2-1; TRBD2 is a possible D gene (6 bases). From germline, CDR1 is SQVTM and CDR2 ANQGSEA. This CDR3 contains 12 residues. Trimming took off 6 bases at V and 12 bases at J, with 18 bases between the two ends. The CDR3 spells CSVGTGRYGQFF. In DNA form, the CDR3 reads TGCAGCGTCGGGACTGGCAGGTATGGGCAGTTCTTC.

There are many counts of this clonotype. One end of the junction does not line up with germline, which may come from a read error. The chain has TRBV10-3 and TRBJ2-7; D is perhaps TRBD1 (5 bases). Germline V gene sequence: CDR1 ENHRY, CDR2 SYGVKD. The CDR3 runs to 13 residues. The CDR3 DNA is TGTGCCATCAAACAGGCCTCATCCTCCGAGCAGTACTTC. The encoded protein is CAIKQASSSEQYF.

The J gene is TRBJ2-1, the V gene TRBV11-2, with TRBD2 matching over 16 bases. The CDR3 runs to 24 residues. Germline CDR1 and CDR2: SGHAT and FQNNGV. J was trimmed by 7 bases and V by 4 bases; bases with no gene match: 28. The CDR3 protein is CASSSLLKQQGTSGRAWYVNEQFF. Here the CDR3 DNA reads TGTGCCAGCAGCTCCCTCCTGAAACAGCAGGGGACTAGCGGGAGGGCGTGGTACGTAAATGAGCAGTTCTTC. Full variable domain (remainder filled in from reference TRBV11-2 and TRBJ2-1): EAGVAQSPRYKIIEKRQSVAFWCNPISGHATLYWYQQILGQGPKLLIQFQNNGVVDDSQLPKDRFSAERLKGVDSTLKIQPAKLEDSAVYLCASSSLLKQQGTSGRAWYVNEQFFGPGTRLTVL.

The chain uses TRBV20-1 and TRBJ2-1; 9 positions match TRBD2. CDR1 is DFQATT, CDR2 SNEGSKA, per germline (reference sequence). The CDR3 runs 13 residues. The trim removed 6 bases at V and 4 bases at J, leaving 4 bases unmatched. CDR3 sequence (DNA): TGCAGTGCCCAGCGGGGGGATTACAATGAGCAGTTCTTC. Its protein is CSAQRGDYNEQFF.

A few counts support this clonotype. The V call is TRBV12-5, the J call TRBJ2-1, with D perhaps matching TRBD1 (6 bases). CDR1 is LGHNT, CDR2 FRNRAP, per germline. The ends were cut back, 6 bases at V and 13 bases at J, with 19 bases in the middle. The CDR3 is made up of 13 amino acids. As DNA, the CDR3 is TGTGCTAGTGGCCGGGACCGTCGGGACATTCAGTTCTTC. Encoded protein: CASGRDRRDIQFF. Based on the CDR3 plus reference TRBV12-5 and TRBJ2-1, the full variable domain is DARVTQTPRHKVTEMGQEVTMRCQPILGHNTVFWYRQTMMQGLELLAYFRNRAPLDDSGMPKDRFSAEMPDATLATLKIQPSEPRDSAVYFCASGRDRRDIQFFGPGTRLTVL.